This TCR beta chain is drawn from a study of Ad26.COV2.S vaccination and SARS-CoV-2 variants. Across the study: Once or twice, 56 days apart, Ad26.COV2.S was delivered intramuscularly. Study results and caveats: Placebo recipients and vaccine recipients were similar in non-spike TCR breadth.

Generated by immunoSEQ multiplex PCR, the TCRdb table keeps only in-frame clones and is missing some. The sample shows some 410,000 clones, around 93% of them seen only once. Remarks on this clone: What it recognizes is unknown.

Treatment in this sample: 15 to 20 received Ad26.COV2.S at low or high dose, single or two shots; roughly five received placebo; per-sample allocation not given. The study sampled participants on day 63 after the first vaccine or placebo injection. Based in Boston, the donor was an adult of 18-55 years. The CDR3 runs to 13 residues. Specimen: peripheral blood, collected in a trial of Ad26.COV2.S vaccine versus placebo. This sequence was found in a person between 18 and 65 years old who received the Ad26.COV2.S COVID-19 vaccine or a placebo. V is TRBV21-1 and J is TRBJ2-7; TRBD2 was called by the table and not checked on the DNA. TRBV21-1 is marked as a pseudogene. This CDR3 is CASSKAGEVEQYF. In DNA, the CDR3 is TGTGCCAGCAGCAAAGCGGGGGAGGTCGAGCAGTACTTC.